This TCR beta chain derives from a study of technical replicates of blood from several donors. Sequencing was performed with immunoSEQ multiplex PCR; in TCRdb, only in-frame clones are kept and a portion is missing. Counted here are over 60,000 clones, roughly 89% occurring once; the ten biggest clones make up roughly 4.9%. Source material: PBMCs. This sequence was found in a human donor in good health. Some clones in this sample may be carry-over from other donors' samples.

The CDR3 nucleotides read TGCGCCAGCAGCTTGGACAGGGCACCTAATGAAAAACTGTTTTTT. This codes for CASSLDRAPNEKLFF. This chain links TRBV5-1 with TRBJ1-4; D is possibly TRBD1 (6 bases). V was clipped by 0 bases and J by 3 bases, with 9 bases between them. Germline V lookup: CDR1 SGHRS, CDR2 YFSETQ. This CDR3 contains 15 residues.